Each of the 10 T cell receptor beta chains below was sequenced from the same sample in a study of CD8 T cells in Susac syndrome. A quantity of roughly 0.5 to 1 ug RNA underwent reverse transcription using random hexamers. A single record per CDR3 protein comes from TCRdb applying MiXCR to the immunoSEQ multiplex PCR reads. The sample has under 70,000 distinct CDR3 sequences, more than 85% seen once. The sequencing input was CD8+ T cells from PBMCs. Receptors were obtained from a human donor with Susac syndrome.

This chain uses TRBV11-2 with TRBJ2-1; D gene ambiguous. Germline V gives CDR1 SGHAT, CDR2 FQNNGV. Trimming took off 1 base at V and 9 bases at J, with 16 bases between the two ends. The CDR3 covers 15 residues. The CDR3 is CASSLGEPQSGEQFF. The CDR3 region has the DNA TGTGCCAGCAGCTTAGGGGAACCGCAGTCGGGTGAGCAGTTCTTC.

CDR3 amino acids: CASSLGAEVVFF. DNA of the CDR3: TGTGCCAGCAGCTTAGGGGCCGAAGTGGTTTTCTTT. The genes are TRBV11-1 and TRBJ1-1; D unresolved. The CDR3 runs 12 residues. Germline CDR1 and CDR2: SGHAT and FQDESV (reference sequence). V dropped 1 base and J dropped 13 bases, with 13 bases sitting between them.

The V gene is TRBV27, the J gene TRBJ1-6; possibly TRBD1 for D (6 bases). The V gene lost 5 bases and the J gene lost 7 bases, with 12 bases spanning the gap. Germline V gene sequence: CDR1 MNHEY, CDR2 SMNVEV (reference sequence). This CDR3 is built from 14 residues. The CDR3 region is CASSPPTGNSPLHF. CDR3 DNA sequence: TGTGCCAGCAGTCCCCCGACAGGCAATTCACCCCTCCACTTT.

This chain connects TRBV12-3 or TRBV12-4 to TRBJ2-3; possible D gene TRBD2, 5 bases. This CDR3 has 10 amino acids. Trimming took 6 bases from V and 13 from J, leaving 11 bases between them. Written as DNA, the CDR3 is TGTGCCAGCAGGGGTATTAGCGAGTATTTT. It codes for CASRGISEYF.

CDR3 coding DNA: TGTGCCAGCAGCTCAGCGGGGGGGGCAGATACGCAGTATTTT. Translating gives CASSSAGGADTQYF. This chain uses TRBV7-6 with TRBJ2-3, with 10 positions matching TRBD2. CDR1 is SGHVS, CDR2 FNYEAQ, per germline. V lost 4 bases to trimming and J lost 4 bases; unmatched junction nucleotides: 2. This CDR3 spans 14 amino acids.

The chain is built from TRBV30 and TRBJ1-2; D may be TRBD1 (6 bases). The CDR3 loop spans 13 amino acids. Per germline, CDR1 GTSNPN and CDR2 SVGIG (reference sequence). Trimming stripped 4 bases from V and 10 bases from J, with 19 bases between. CDR3 in amino acids: CAWTVIPGHPYTF. Here the CDR3 DNA reads TGTGCCTGGACCGTTATCCCGGGACATCCCTACACCTTC.

The chain combines TRBV11-1 with TRBJ1-2; D perhaps matches TRBD1 (6 bases). The CDR3 covers 13 residues. With 5 bases removed from V and 4 bases from J, the gap between germline ends came to 11 bases. Germline V gene data show CDR1 as SGHAT and CDR2 as FQDESV (reference sequence). CDR3: CASSGTGAYGYTF. DNA for the CDR3: TGTGCCAGCAGCGGGACGGGGGCCTATGGCTACACCTTC.

The chain has TRBV12-3 or TRBV12-4 and TRBJ2-7; perhaps D is TRBD1 or TRBD2 (5 bases each). V was shortened by 6 bases and J by 0 bases, with 12 bases between the two germline ends. The CDR3 length is 14 residues. The CDR3: CASRPGRSSYEQYF. CDR3 DNA sequence: TGTGCCAGCAGACCGGGACGGAGCTCCTACGAGCAGTACTTC.

The chain joins TRBV15 to TRBJ2-5; tentatively, D is TRBD1 (6 bases). CDR1 is LNHNV, CDR2 YYDKDF, per germline (reference sequence). V was trimmed by 3 bases and J by 2 bases, leaving 10 bases between them. This CDR3 comprises 14 residues. The CDR3 is CATSRIQGQETQYF. CDR3 nucleotides: TGTGCCACCAGCAGGATACAGGGACAAGAGACCCAGTACTTC.

V is TRBV12-3 or TRBV12-4 and J is TRBJ1-5, with a weak D call TRBD1 (5 bases). The CDR3 consists of 14 residues. V lost 6 bases and J 4 bases, leaving 13 bases between the germline ends. CDR3 loop: CASRDRQQNQPQHF. The DNA for the CDR3 is TGTGCCAGCAGGGACCGACAGCAGAATCAGCCCCAGCATTTT.